The entry that follows covers one TCR beta chain sequence. This sample is part of a study of shared T cell receptors in the human thymus. Measured with immunoSEQ multiplex PCR; TCRdb has only the in-frame clones, and not every one. The sample comprises 450,000 to 650,000 clones, roughly 74% of which are singletons, and approximately 0.013% rests with the top ten. In germline, CDR1 is MGHRA, CDR2 YSYEKL. Trimming took 2 bases from V and 2 from J; bases not matched to a gene: 5. The CDR3 is 15 residues long. These sequences were also reported in another study, on human thymus T cells. That source notes: Donors consisted of healthy Finnish infants (having corrective surgery for congenital heart defects). The study used thymus tissue resected during corrective heart surgery. Apparent skewing of V and J gene usage characterized both thymic and blood repertoires.

The rearrangement uses TRBV4-1 and TRBJ2-7; 8 nucleotides align to TRBD1. What was sequenced was thymocytes. The source of this sequence is a boy under two years old with a congenital heart defect. Written as DNA, the CDR3 is TGCGCCAGCAGCCAACGGACAGGGAGGACCTACGAGCAGTACTTC. It codes for CASSQRTGRTYEQYF.